One T cell receptor beta chain is described in this entry. Its antigen is unknown. These data originate in a study of shared clonotypes between healthy human individuals. The study, taken as a whole, reports: Read depth was anticipated to influence clonotype sharing among donors.

Per the study methods: Filtering differed, since immunoSEQ gave only junction sequences and no quality scores. Profiled with immunoSEQ multiplex PCR; TCRdb holds only in-frame clones, not every one. V and J calls and clone size are copied from that table; D and trimming were computed from the DNA. The sample includes about 1.5 million clones, nearly 99% of them seen just once. Trimming pared 0 bases from V and 8 bases from J, leaving 11 bases between. The germline V gene encodes CDR1 SGDLS and CDR2 YYNGEE. The CDR3 is 13 amino acids. What was sequenced was naive CD4+ T cells sorted from blood. Specified subset: CD45RA+ positively selected. V usage is TRBV9 and J usage is TRBJ1-2; no clear D. The sequence came from a man aged 30 to 39 in good health. Here the CDR3 DNA reads TGTGCCAGCAGCGTAGATGGGTTAAGGGGCTACACCTTC. Translation gives CASSVDGLRGYTF.